This T cell receptor beta chain was sequenced in a study of CXCR3-negative and CXCR3-positive naive CD8 T cells. General study points: Surface CD5 was comparable between naive subsets; TCR strength was inferred from TRB CDR3 properties. Naive cells, whether CXCR3-negative or CXCR3-positive, had similar TRBV-TRBJ usage, while memory cells differed. Higher TRB CDR3 hydrophobicity marked CXCR3-positive naive cells relative to CXCR3-negative naive cells.

Naive CD8+ T cells were CD45RO-CCR7+CD27+CD95-. cDNA libraries for TRB were generated by 5' RACE incorporating UMI labels. For each CDR3 protein, TCRdb gives one entry from its re-call of the 5' RACE reads, without DNA. This table lists 140,000 to 150,000 distinct CDR3 sequences. Turning to this clonotype: Its target is not known.

CDR3 length equals 17 residues. V usage is TRBV12-3 or TRBV12-4 and J usage is TRBJ2-1; the TCRdb call, TRBD2, lacks DNA for checking. The TCR comes from a human donor in good health. Some clones in this sample may be carry-over from other donors' samples. Sequences were obtained from naive CXCR3+ CD8+ T cells from blood. The subset here: CD45RO-CCR7+CD27+CD95- naive CD8+ T cells expressing CXCR3 (TNR3+). The CDR3 spells CASSSPHSGRSINEQFF.